Shown below are 18 T cell receptor beta chains from a single sample sequenced in a study of cytomegalovirus exposure and HLA in healthy donors. 13 Jbeta primers and 60 Vbeta primers were used for the PCR. The protocol was immunoSEQ multiplex PCR, while the TCRdb copy is restricted to in-frame clones and leaves out a portion. The sample includes some 190,000 clones, 76% of them seen just once. Sequenced material: PBMCs. All receptors come from a man aged 18 to 29 in good health and CMV-seronegative.

The chain combines TRBV6-6 with TRBJ1-4, with D perhaps matching TRBD1 (5 bases). Trimming stripped 6 bases from V and 4 bases from J, with 9 bases between. This CDR3 is 13 amino acids long. Looked up from germline, CDR1 is MNHNY and CDR2 is SVGAGI (reference sequence). Here the CDR3 reads CASRPQGNEKLFF. CDR3 in DNA: TGTGCCAGCAGACCCCAGGGTAATGAAAAACTGTTTTTT.

Turning to this clone: Compared with germline, one end of the junction differs, possibly owing to a read error. The V call is TRBV7-7, the J call TRBJ2-1, with TRBD2 matching 7 bases. Germline CDR1 is SSHAT and CDR2 is FNYEAQ (reference sequence). The CDR3 contains 17 residues. The CDR3 is CASSLRSGAHSYNEQFF. DNA for the CDR3: TGTGCTAGCAGCTTAAGGAGCGGGGCGCACTCCTACAATGAGCAGTTCTTC.

The genes are TRBV5-4 and TRBJ2-5, with 10 bases identical to TRBD1. The CDR3 is 14 amino acids. Trimming took 0 bases from V and 5 from J; bases not matched to a gene: 1. Germline CDR1 reads SGHNT; CDR2 reads YYREEE (reference sequence). The CDR3, as DNA: TGTGCCAGCAGCTTGGGACAGGGGGCCGAGACCCAGTACTTC. This sequence encodes CASSLGQGAETQYF.

The chain uses TRBV5-4 and TRBJ2-7; 7 positions match TRBD2. With V trimmed by 4 bases and J by 2 bases, 12 bases remained unmatched. The CDR3 totals 16 residues. Germline V lookup: CDR1 SGHNT, CDR2 YYREEE (reference sequence). CDR3 nucleotide sequence: TGTGCCAGCAGCCCGGGAGGTAGCGGTAATACCTACGAGCAGTACTTC. Its protein product is CASSPGGSGNTYEQYF. Filled out from reference TRBV5-4 and TRBJ2-7, the complete variable domain reads ETGVTQSPTHLIKTRGQQVTLRCSSQSGHNTVSWYQQALGQGPQFIFQYYREEENGRGNFPPRFSGLQFPNYSSELNVNALELDDSALYLCASSPGGSGNTYEQYFGPGTRLTVT.

The chain links TRBV29-1 to TRBJ2-7; 7 nucleotides match TRBD1. The length of the CDR3 is 10 residues. The J segment lost 6 bases and the V segment lost 6 bases, leaving 2 bases of the junction unmatched. CDR1 is SQVTM, CDR2 ANQGSEA, per germline. The CDR3 bases are TGCAGCGTGGCAGGGGGCGAGCAGTACTTC. The encoded protein is CSVAGGEQYF.

This chain links TRBV7-9 with TRBJ2-7; 11 bases line up with TRBD2. Unmatched junction bases numbered 7, after V lost 4 bases and J lost 5 bases. The germline V gene encodes CDR1 SEHNR and CDR2 FQNEAQ (reference sequence). This CDR3 spans 15 amino acids. The CDR3 DNA sequence: TGTGCCAGCAGCTCCGGTTGGGGACTAGCGGACGAGCAGTACTTC. Its translation: CASSSGWGLADEQYF.

This clone was detected only once. The chain carries TRBV5-1 and TRBJ2-1, with D possibly being TRBD2 (5 bases). Germline V gene sequence: CDR1 SGHRS, CDR2 YFSETQ. V lost 4 bases to trimming and J lost 10 bases, with 18 bases between them. This CDR3 is 14 amino acids long. CDR3 amino acids: CASSRMAGAAEQFF. The CDR3 DNA is TGCGCCAGCAGCAGAATGGCAGGAGCGGCCGAGCAGTTCTTC.

The rearrangement links TRBV6-5 to TRBJ1-2; tentatively, D is TRBD1 (5 bases). V was pared by 0 bases and J by 5 bases, with 10 bases between. CDR1 and CDR2 (germline): MNHEY, SVGAGI. This CDR3 has 14 residues. The CDR3 region is CASSYSAGTYGYTF. The CDR3 DNA reads as TGTGCCAGCAGTTACTCGGCGGGGACGTATGGCTACACCTTC.

This clone was seen a handful of times. CDR3 DNA sequence: TGTGCCTGGGGTGAGGGCTACTGGACAGGGAGGGATGGCTACACCTTC. Translating gives CAWGEGYWTGRDGYTF. This sequence joins TRBV30 and TRBJ1-2, with 8 bases matching TRBD1. Germline trimming cut 5 bases from V and 6 bases from J; bases unmatched to any gene: 17. The CDR3 has 16 residues. Germline V CDR1 and CDR2: GTSNPN, SVGIG (reference sequence).

The V call is TRBV2, the J call TRBJ1-1; D is perhaps TRBD1 (5 bases). Germline V gene sequence: CDR1 SNHLY, CDR2 FYNNEI. The V end was cut by 4 bases, the J end by 3 bases, with 9 bases between. This CDR3 region has 13 residues. The chain's CDR3 is CASSVTGYTEAFF. CDR3 sequence (DNA): TGTGCCAGCAGTGTCACAGGATACACTGAAGCTTTCTTT.

The chain is built from TRBV7-2 and TRBJ1-6; no firm D call. V lost 6 bases, J lost 10 bases, and 16 bases lay in between. Germline V lookup: CDR1 SGHTA, CDR2 FQGNSA. The CDR3 extends over 14 amino acids. CDR3 sequence (DNA): TGTGCCAGCAGTTCGGACTTTGTGCGCTCACCCCTCCACTTT. Its protein is CASSSDFVRSPLHF. Using reference TRBV7-2 and TRBJ1-6 for the parts outside the CDR3, the full variable domain is GAGVSQSPSNKVTEKGKDVELRCDPISGHTALYWYRQSLGQGLEFLIYFQGNSAPDKSGLPSDRFSAERTGGSVSTLTIQRTQQEDSAVYLCASSSDFVRSPLHFGNGTRLTVT.

This sequence joins TRBV27 and TRBJ2-5, with 8 positions matching TRBD2. Judging by the DNA end, TRBJ2-7 fits better; the J call may be wrong. CDR3 length equals 15 residues. Germline V gene sequence: CDR1 MNHEY, CDR2 SMNVEV (reference sequence). The CDR3 loop reads CASSFTAGAHYEQYF. The CDR3 bases are TGTGCCAGCAGTTTCACAGCGGGGGCCCACTACGAGCAGTACTTC.

The CDR3 loop reads CACVGGYTEAFF. The CDR3 nucleotides read TGTGCCTGCGTGGGGGGGTACACTGAAGCTTTCTTT. The gene calls are TRBV30 and TRBJ1-1; D may be TRBD1 (5 bases). Germline V gene lookup returns CDR1 GTSNPN and CDR2 SVGIG (reference sequence). Trimming cost V 6 bases and J 3 bases, with 11 bases left between them. The length of the CDR3 is 12 residues. The full variable domain, completed using reference TRBV30 and TRBJ1-1, is SQTIHQWPATLVQPVGSPLSLECTVEGTSNPNLYWYRQAAGRGLQLLFYSVGIGQISSEVPQNLSASRPQDRQFILSSKKLLLSDSGFYLCACVGGYTEAFFGQGTRLTVV.

The chain recombines TRBV27 with TRBJ1-5; 7 nucleotides match TRBD1. CDR3 length: 16 amino acids. Unmatched junction bases numbered 9, after V lost 6 bases and J lost 1 base. In germline, CDR1 is MNHEY, CDR2 SMNVEV (reference sequence). In DNA form, the CDR3 reads TGTGCCAGCAGCTTCCGGACAGGACTAAGCAATCAGCCCCAGCATTTT. The encoded protein is CASSFRTGLSNQPQHF.

V is TRBV29-1 and J is TRBJ2-3; 8 bases are a match to TRBD1. J gave up 10 bases and V 6 bases, and 9 bases lay outside the gene matches. Germline CDR1 and CDR2: SQVTM and ANQGSEA. The CDR3 sequence is 12 residues long. DNA of the CDR3: TGCAGCGTCACAGGGGGGCCTGAGGCGCAGTATTTT. Translation gives CSVTGGPEAQYF.

The chain combines TRBV19 with TRBJ2-3, with TRBD1 as a possible D gene (6 bases). In germline, CDR1 is LNHDA, CDR2 SQIVND (reference sequence). V lost 6 bases and J lost 5, with 21 bases in between. This CDR3 comprises 16 residues. The CDR3 is CASSFYTGSAGDTQYF. The CDR3 DNA reads as TGTGCCAGTAGCTTCTATACAGGGTCCGCCGGAGATACGCAGTATTTT.

Concerning this clone itself: A read error may account for a junction end that differs from germline. The chain has TRBV7-7 and TRBJ2-1, with 8 positions matching TRBD2. This CDR3 region has 16 residues. Germline V gene data show CDR1 as SSHAT and CDR2 as FNYEAQ (reference sequence). The CDR3 nucleotides are TGTGCTAGCAGCCCGACCGCGGGGACTAGTATCAATGAGCAGTTCTTC. Residues: CASSPTAGTSINEQFF. Drawing the rest from reference TRBV7-7 and TRBJ2-1, the complete variable domain is GAGVSQSPRYKVTKRGQDVTLRCDPISSHATLYWYQQALGQGPEFLTYFNYEAQPDKSGLPSDRFSAERPEGSISTLTIQRTEQRDSAMYRCASSPTAGTSINEQFFGPGTRLTVL.

This clone has just one count. The V call is TRBV15, the J call TRBJ2-1; 7 nucleotides agree with TRBD1. Germline CDR1 LNHNV, CDR2 YYDKDF (reference sequence). The CDR3 consists of 14 residues. V shed 2 bases and J 5 bases; nucleotides not matched to a gene: 3. CDR3 DNA: TGTGCCACCAGCAGACGGGACAGTAACAATGAGCAGTTCTTC. The encoded protein is CATSRRDSNNEQFF. Complete variable domain (other parts from reference TRBV15 and TRBJ2-1): DAMVIQNPRYQVTQFGKPVTLSCSQTLNHNVMYWYQQKSSQAPKLLFHYYDKDFNNEADTPDNFQSRRPNTSFCFLDIRSPGLGDTAMYLCATSRRDSNNEQFFGPGTRLTVL.